Listed below are T cell receptor beta chains from one sample, sequenced in a study of blood T cell repertoires in COVID-19. Method: immunoSEQ multiplex PCR; TCRdb's copy keeps in-frame clones and lacks some. The profile shows 150,000 to 200,000 clones, approximately 79% of them singletons. Sample: PBMCs or T cells enriched from blood (not recorded which). These receptors all come from a woman aged 55-70 years with acute COVID-19. CDR3s include the opening cysteine and the closing phenylalanine or tryptophan. A D gene is named only where the DNA matches it firmly. Not all rows give a size; the values are once, few, many and, for expanded clones, a class.

size | D | J | V | DNA | CDR3
NA | TRBD2 | TRBJ2-3 | TRBV10-3 | TGTGCCATCAGTGAGCCCAGAGGGCTAGCGGGACCAGATACGCAGTATTTT | CAISEPRGLAGPDTQYF
NA | TRBD1 | TRBJ1-4 | TRBV27 | TGTGCCAGCAGGAGAACAGGGGGCTTAAAACTGTTTTTT | CASRRTGGLKLFF
NA | NA | TRBJ2-2 | TRBV9 | TGTGCCAGCAGCGCCTGGGGTGGGGGCGAGCTGTTTTTT | CASSAWGGGELFF
NA | NA | TRBJ1-1 | TRBV25-1 | TGTGCCAGCAGGAATTCAGGGGAAGGCACTGAAGCTTTCTTT | CASRNSGEGTEAFF
NA | NA | TRBJ2-2 | TRBV5-5 | TGTGCCAGCAGCTCCCGACAGGGAGGTTCGACCGGGGAGCTGTTTTTT | CASSSRQGGSTGELFF
NA | NA | TRBJ1-5 | TRBV6-2/TRBV6-3 | TGTGCCAGCAGTTACGGCGGCTATAGCAATCAGCCCCAGCATTTT | CASSYGGYSNQPQHF
NA | TRBD2 | TRBJ2-2 | TRBV7-8 | TGTGCCAGCGCCCTAAGGGCTAGCGGGAGGTCGAACACCGGGGAGCTGTTTTTT | CASALRASGRSNTGELFF
NA | NA | TRBJ1-2 | TRBV30 | TGTGCCTGGAGTGTACGTTGGGGCAACTATGGCTACACCTTC | CAWSVRWGNYGYTF
once | NA | TRBJ2-7 | TRBV24-1 | TGTGCCACCAGTGATGGACTGCTCTACGAGCAGTACTTC | CATSDGLLYEQYF
NA | TRBD1 | TRBJ1-5 | TRBV27 | TGTGCCAGCACTACAGGGGATGGTAGTCAGCCCCAGCATTTT | CASTTGDGSQPQHF
NA | TRBD1 | TRBJ1-1 | TRBV29-1 | TGCAGCTCGTGGACAGGGGGAACTGAAGCTTTCTTT | CSSWTGGTEAFF
few | TRBD1 | TRBJ1-2 | TRBV28 | TGTGCCAGCAGCCCAGGGGACAGGGAGGAGAGTGGCTACACCTTC | CASSPGDREESGYTF
NA | NA | TRBJ1-2 | TRBV4-3 | TGCGCCAGCAGCCAAGCCCCACAGAACTATGGCTACACCTTC | CASSQAPQNYGYTF
few | NA | TRBJ2-7 | TRBV2 | TGTGCCAGCGGAGGCGGGATGGAGGACGAGCAGTACTTC | CASGGGMEDEQYF
NA | NA | TRBJ2-3 | TRBV10-3 | TGTGCCACGACAGGCAGCACAGATACGCAGTATTTT | CATTGSTDTQYF
NA | TRBD1 | TRBJ1-6 | TRBV9 | TGTGCCAGCAGCGTAGTCTCTTCGGGACAGGGCGGATCACCCCTCCACTTT | CASSVVSSGQGGSPLHF
few | TRBD1 | TRBJ2-7 | TRBV3-1/TRBV3-2 | TGTGCCAGCAGGGCATCGGGACAGGGTGGGTACGAGCAGTACTTC | CASRASGQGGYEQYF
NA | TRBD2 | TRBJ2-7 | TRBV3-1/TRBV3-2 | TGTGCCAGCGAGAGCGGGAGGGCCGAGGTTCACGAGCAGTACTTC | CASESGRAEVHEQYF
NA | TRBD1 | TRBJ1-2 | TRBV6-2/TRBV6-3 | TGTGCCAGCAGTTACGGGGACAGTACTAACTATGGCTACACCTTC | CASSYGDSTNYGYTF
many | NA | TRBJ1-3 | TRBV7-8 | TGTGCCAGCAGCGACAGGAGGATATCAGGAAACACCATATATTTT | CASSDRRISGNTIYF
NA | NA | TRBJ1-1 | TRBV7-2 | TGTGCCAGCAGTCTACCGGGGAACACTGAAGCTTTCTTT | CASSLPGNTEAFF
once | NA | TRBJ1-4 | TRBV6-1 | TGTGCCAGCAGTGGACGGGTCAGTCGAGCCCCTGAAAAACTGTTTTTT | CASSGRVSRAPEKLFF
NA | NA | TRBJ1-5 | TRBV19 | TGTGCCAGTAGTATTAGGAACAGGCAAAGCAATCAGCCCCAGCATTTT | CASSIRNRQSNQPQHF
NA | TRBD1 | TRBJ2-3 | TRBV19 | TGTGCCAGTAGTAGTGGACAGGGTAACACAGATACGCAGTATTTT | CASSSGQGNTDTQYF
NA | TRBD1 | TRBJ2-5 | TRBV29-1 | TGCAGCGTTGCAAAGGGGGCGGGTGAGACCCAGTACTTC | CSVAKGAGETQYF
NA | TRBD2 | TRBJ2-5 | TRBV9 | TGTGCCAGCAGCGTAGCCCTAGCGGGGGGCAGTTACCAAGAGACCCAGTACTTC | CASSVALAGGSYQETQYF
NA | NA | TRBJ1-4 | TRBV14 | TGTGCCAGCAGCCAAGACAGGGTTGGTGAAAAACTGTTTTTT | CASSQDRVGEKLFF
once | NA | TRBJ2-1 | TRBV5-5 | TGTGCCAGCAGCTTGGGAGCGGTACCCGAGCAGTTCTTC | CASSLGAVPEQFF
NA | TRBD2 | TRBJ2-7 | TRBV30 | TGTGCCTGGAGTGCCGGGACTAGCGGGGGCGGCATCAGGCAGTACTTC | CAWSAGTSGGGIRQYF
NA | TRBD2 | TRBJ2-5 | TRBV4-1 | TGCGCCAGCAGCCAAGACCGGGGGGGAGGGCAAGAGACCCAGTACTTC | CASSQDRGGGQETQYF
NA | NA | TRBJ1-3 | TRBV7-2 | TGTGCCAGCAGCACACAGGGTTCCGGAAACACCATATATTTT | CASSTQGSGNTIYF
NA | TRBD2 | TRBJ2-7 | TRBV5-8 | TGTGCCAGCAGCTTACTGCAGTGGGGGGGGGACTCCTACGAGCAGTACTTC | CASSLLQWGGDSYEQYF
NA | TRBD2 | TRBJ2-7 | TRBV6-5 | TGTGCCAGCCGGGCGGGAGCGGTCTACGAGCAGTACTTC | CASRAGAVYEQYF
NA | TRBD2 | TRBJ2-5 | TRBV5-1 | TGCGCCAGCAGCCCCCCTAGCGGCCAAGAGACCCAGTACTTC | CASSPPSGQETQYF
NA | NA | TRBJ1-3 | TRBV7-2 | TGTGCCAGCAGCTTCAAGCACTCTGGAAACACCATATATTTT | CASSFKHSGNTIYF
NA | NA | TRBJ2-3 | TRBV19 | TGTGCCAGTAACTCCGGGACTGGAAGCACAGATACGCAGTATTTT | CASNSGTGSTDTQYF
NA | TRBD1 | TRBJ1-2 | TRBV12-3/TRBV12-4 | TGTGCCAGCAGCTTGACAGGGGGCTATGGCTACACCTTC | CASSLTGGYGYTF
NA | TRBD1 | TRBJ2-2 | TRBV7-9 | TGTGCCAGCCTCTGGGGGACAGGGAGCCTCACCGGGGAGCTGTTTTTT | CASLWGTGSLTGELFF
NA | TRBD1 | TRBJ1-1 | TRBV5-5 | TGTGCCAGCAGCTCCGGGACAGGAATAGGGGAAGCTTTCTTT | CASSSGTGIGEAFF
NA | NA | TRBJ2-5 | TRBV6-5 | TGTGCCAGCAGGGCCGAGGGTCAAGAGACCCAGTACTTC | CASRAEGQETQYF
NA | TRBD2 | TRBJ2-1 | TRBV19 | TGTGCCAGTAGTTTGATCCGATCCAGCGGGATGGGGAATGAGCAGTTCTTC | CASSLIRSSGMGNEQFF
NA | NA | TRBJ1-5 | TRBV3-1/TRBV3-2 | TGTGCCAGCAGCCAAGAGTCGCGGTGGCCCCAGCATTTT | CASSQESRWPQHF
NA | NA | TRBJ1-3 | TRBV5-1 | TGCGCCAGCAGCGCCGGGTCCTCTGGAAACACCATATATTTT | CASSAGSSGNTIYF
few | NA | TRBJ2-6 | TRBV4-1 | TGCGCCAGCAGCCAAGACCAGCGCCCTGGGGCCAACGTCCTGACTTTC | CASSQDQRPGANVLTF
NA | TRBD1 | TRBJ1-1 | TRBV4-2 | TGTGCCAGCAGCCAAGCAGGGGGCTTCGCTGAAGCTTTCTTT | CASSQAGGFAEAFF
NA | NA | TRBJ1-5 | TRBV19 | TGTGCCAGTAGTAGACAGAGATATAGCAATCAGCCCCAGCATTTT | CASSRQRYSNQPQHF
NA | NA | TRBJ2-5 | TRBV9 | TGTGCCAGCAGCGTAGGCCCTGCACCTAAAGAGACCCAGTACTTC | CASSVGPAPKETQYF
NA | NA | TRBJ1-5 | TRBV10-3 | TGTGCCATCAGTGGGACAGTAAGCAATCAGCCCCAGCATTTT | CAISGTVSNQPQHF
NA | NA | TRBJ2-1 | TRBV7-7 | TGTGCCAGCAGCTTAGCCTGGGGCCTGGGCTATGAGCAGTTCTTC | CASSLAWGLGYEQFF
NA | NA | TRBJ1-1 | TRBV7-9 | TGTGCCAGCAGCTTATCGGCAGGACAGTCTATAGCTTTCTTT | CASSLSAGQSIAFF
few | TRBD1 | TRBJ1-2 | TRBV4-2 | TGTGCCAGCAGCACTGGGACAGGGGGAGCGGGCTACACCTTC | CASSTGTGGAGYTF
NA | TRBD1 | TRBJ1-6 | TRBV28 | TGTGCCAGCAGGCGGCCGGACAGGGGGGTACCCCTCCACTTT | CASRRPDRGVPLHF
few | NA | TRBJ1-2 | TRBV12-3/TRBV12-4 | TGTGCCAGCAGGCCCCGGGGGTACTATGGCTACACCTTC | CASRPRGYYGYTF
few | NA | TRBJ2-5 | TRBV19 | TGTGCCAGTAGCTGGCAGGGGCACATGCGGGAGACCCAGTACTTC | CASSWQGHMRETQYF
NA | TRBD1 | TRBJ1-2 | TRBV28 | TGTGCCAGCAGTTCTGGACAGGGGCTGGGCTACACCTTC | CASSSGQGLGYTF
many | TRBD1 | TRBJ2-6 | TRBV28 | TGTGCCAGCAGTCTGACAGGGAACTACGACTCTGGGGCCAACGTCCTGACTTTC | CASSLTGNYDSGANVLTF
once | NA | TRBJ2-3 | TRBV10-2 | TGCGCCAGCAGTCGGTTAATTGATACGCAGTATTTT | CASSRLIDTQYF
NA | NA | TRBJ2-2 | TRBV10-3 | TGTGCCATCAGTGAGTCGGGGGGAGTTGGCACCGGGGAGCTGTTTTTT | CAISESGGVGTGELFF